The 4 T cell receptor beta chains reported below all come from one sample, sequenced in a study of early T cells in non-severe SARS-CoV-2 infection. In TCRdb, the 5' RACE reads were re-called with MiXCR into one record per CDR3 protein. The sample shows tens of thousands of distinct CDR3 sequences, 9.5% to 15% of them seen only once. Specimen: whole blood. The receptors derive from an adult who was a healthcare worker with PCR-confirmed SARS-CoV-2 infection or an uninfected control (not recorded which).

This clonotype was counted many times. At one boundary the junction diverges from the germline segment, which might be a read error. This chain uses TRBV2 with TRBJ1-3; the match to TRBD1 covers 7 bases. This CDR3 region has 16 residues. Germline CDR1 SNHLY, CDR2 FYNNEI. In DNA form, the CDR3 reads TGTGCCAGCAGGGAAGGCACAGGGGCAAGGGGAAACACCATATATTTT. Its translation is CASREGTGARGNTIYF. The full variable domain, its missing parts supplied by reference TRBV2 and TRBJ1-3, is EPEVTQTPSHQVTQMGQEVILRCVPISNHLYFYWYRQILGQKVEFLVSFYNNEISEKSEIFDDQFSVERPDGSNFTLKIRSTKLEDSAMYFCASREGTGARGNTIYFGEGSWLTVV.

The chain uses TRBV29-1 and TRBJ2-1; 8 nucleotides agree with TRBD2. With 3 bases clipped from V and 2 bases from J, the junction kept 3 bases outside the gene matches. CDR3 length: 14 residues. Germline CDR1 and CDR2: SQVTM and ANQGSEA. The CDR3 reads CSVETGGPYNEQFF. The CDR3 region has the DNA TGCAGCGTTGAGACGGGAGGGCCCTACAATGAGCAGTTCTTC.

This clonotype was observed at least ten times. This chain links TRBV6-2 or TRBV6-3 with TRBJ2-1; D is unresolved. This CDR3 comprises 13 residues. Per the germline V gene, CDR1 is MNHEY and CDR2 is SVGEGT. The V end lost 2 bases, the J end lost 5 bases, and 7 bases lay between the germline ends. This chain's CDR3 is CASSYDLNNEQFF. In DNA form, the CDR3 reads TGTGCCAGCAGTTACGACCTAAACAATGAGCAGTTCTTC.

The chain carries TRBV10-2 and TRBJ1-1; TRBD1 might be the D (5 bases). The length of the CDR3 is 14 residues. Per germline, CDR1 WSHSY and CDR2 SAAADI. Trimming left V 2 bases short and J 1 base short, with 8 bases between. In nucleotides, the CDR3 is TGCGCCAGCAGTGAGCCAGGGAAGAACACTGAAGCTTTCTTT. Amino acids: CASSEPGKNTEAFF.